These 18 T cell receptor beta chains share one sample of origin, sequenced in a study of cytomegalovirus exposure and HLA in healthy donors. Vbeta (60) and Jbeta (13) primers were used in the PCR. TCRdb keeps only in-frame clones here, not all; method: immunoSEQ multiplex PCR. The repertoire consists of 110,000 or so clones, with over 65% occurring once and the leading ten covering 5% to 6%. Sequenced: PBMCs. All receptors come from a woman in her thirties in good health and CMV-seropositive.

The J gene is TRBJ1-4, the V gene TRBV19, with 9 nucleotides matching TRBD1. V dropped 3 bases and J dropped 7; count of bases not matched to a gene: 6. This CDR3 region has 15 residues. Germline V gene sequence: CDR1 LNHDA, CDR2 SQIVND (reference sequence). CDR3 nucleotide sequence: TGTGCCAGTAGTATGGCCGGGACAGGGCTTGAAAAACTGTTTTTT. It yields the protein CASSMAGTGLEKLFF.

In regard to this clone: Sequence at one end of the junction differs from germline and may be a read error. The chain carries TRBV10-3 and TRBJ1-1, with 7 bases lining up with TRBD1. Germline loops: CDR1 ENHRY, CDR2 SYGVKD. The CDR3 runs 12 residues. The CDR3 spells CAIGDRNTEAFF. The CDR3, as DNA: TGTGCCATCGGGGACAGAAACACTGAAGCTTTTTTT.

This chain uses TRBV11-2 with TRBJ2-7, with 10 nucleotides matching TRBD1. Germline loops: CDR1 SGHAT, CDR2 FQNNGV. J lost 1 base, V lost 6 bases, and 6 bases had no gene match. This CDR3 comprises 15 residues. The CDR3 sequence: CASSFGTGVSYEQYF. As DNA, the CDR3 is TGTGCCAGCAGTTTCGGGACAGGGGTTTCCTACGAGCAGTACTTC.

The table lists this clone with a few counts. V and J are TRBV7-6 and TRBJ2-5; D perhaps matches TRBD1 (5 bases). The V end was cut by 4 bases, the J end by 2 bases, with 11 bases between. This CDR3 region has 14 residues. Germline V CDR1 and CDR2: SGHVS, FNYEAQ. The CDR3 is CASSSLGLQETQYF. For the CDR3, the DNA is TGTGCCAGCAGCTCCCTGGGGCTTCAAGAGACCCAGTACTTC.

The CDR3 reads CSASPVQTQYF. The CDR3 nucleotides read TGCAGTGCTAGTCCCGTCCAGACCCAGTACTTC. V is TRBV20-1 and J is TRBJ2-5; no clear D gene. This CDR3 is built from 11 residues. Trimming removed 3 bases from V and 6 bases from J, with 8 bases in between. Per germline, CDR1 DFQATT and CDR2 SNEGSKA (reference sequence).

V and J are TRBV2 and TRBJ2-7; D possibly corresponds to TRBD2 (5 bases). V lost 8 bases and J 4 bases, leaving 12 bases between the germline ends. CDR1 is SNHLY, CDR2 FYNNEI, per germline. The CDR3 extends over 12 amino acids. The CDR3 DNA follows: TGTGCCAGCCGGGGTACCCTATACGAGCAGTACTTC. This translates into CASRGTLYEQYF.

This sequence joins TRBV2 and TRBJ2-7; D gene uncertain. The CDR3 is made up of 13 amino acids. Germline values: CDR1 SNHLY, CDR2 FYNNEI. CDR3 sequence: CFFKQKAAYEQYF. The CDR3 DNA sequence: TGTTTTTTCAAGCAGAAGGCGGCATACGAGCAGTACTTC. The full variable domain, with the rest looked up from reference TRBV2 and TRBJ2-7, is EPEVTQTPSHQVTQMGQEVILRCVPISNHLYFYWYRQILGQKVEFLVSFYNNEISEKSEIFDDQFSVERPDGSNFTLKIRSTKLEDSAMYFCFFKQKAAYEQYFGPGTRLTVT.

This chain links TRBV5-1 with TRBJ2-3, with TRBD2 matching over 7 bases. This CDR3 spans 15 amino acids. J lost 3 bases, V lost 3 bases, and 7 bases had no gene match. Germline CDR1 and CDR2: SGHRS and YFSETQ. This chain's CDR3 is CASSYGTIITDTQYF. CDR3 DNA: TGCGCCAGCAGCTACGGGACTATTATTACAGATACGCAGTATTTT.

V usage is TRBV7-2 and J usage is TRBJ2-7; tentative D call: TRBD2 (6 bases). CDR3 size: 15 residues. Germline-derived CDR1 and CDR2 are SGHTA and FQGNSA. V was pared by 4 bases and J by 0 bases, with 13 bases between. CDR3 DNA: TGTGCCAGCAGCTACTTCGCGGGGCGCTCCTACGAGCAGTACTTC. This codes for CASSYFAGRSYEQYF. The variable domain in full, completed from reference TRBV7-2 and TRBJ2-7, reads GAGVSQSPSNKVTEKGKDVELRCDPISGHTALYWYRQSLGQGLEFLIYFQGNSAPDKSGLPSDRFSAERTGGSVSTLTIQRTQQEDSAVYLCASSYFAGRSYEQYFGPGTRLTVT.

The chain uses TRBV6-6 and TRBJ1-1, with TRBD1 as a possible D gene (5 bases). The CDR3 is 14 amino acids. The V end lost 10 bases, the J end lost 4 bases, and 19 bases lay between the germline ends. The germline CDR1 and CDR2 sequences are MNHNY and SVGAGI (reference sequence). CDR3 protein: CATRFRVQGTEAFF. The CDR3 nucleotides are TGTGCCACAAGATTCAGGGTTCAGGGCACTGAAGCTTTCTTT.

This rearrangement joins TRBV13 to TRBJ2-2; D possibly corresponds to TRBD2 (5 bases). This CDR3 spans 14 amino acids. CDR1 and CDR2 (germline): PRHDT, FYEKMQ (reference sequence). V lost 5 bases and J 3 bases, leaving 10 bases between the germline ends. The CDR3 nucleotides read TGTGCCAGCAGCCCGGGGATCTACACCGGGGAGCTGTTTTTT. Protein: CASSPGIYTGELFF.

The table lists this clone with a few counts. This sequence joins TRBV19 and TRBJ2-7; the D is unclear. V was clipped by 6 bases and J by 3 bases, with 18 bases between them. Per the germline V gene, CDR1 is LNHDA and CDR2 is SQIVND (reference sequence). CDR3 length: 15 residues. CDR3 amino acids: CASSRTTEWFYEQYF. Here the CDR3 DNA reads TGTGCCAGTAGCCGAACCACGGAGTGGTTCTACGAGCAGTACTTC.

The chain recombines TRBV5-1 with TRBJ1-4; tentative D call: TRBD1 (5 bases). V dropped 0 bases and J dropped 7 bases, with 13 bases sitting between them. From germline, CDR1 is SGHRS and CDR2 YFSETQ. The CDR3 sequence is 15 residues long. The CDR3 protein is CASSLVGDVREKLFF. CDR3 in DNA: TGCGCCAGCAGCTTGGTAGGGGATGTACGTGAAAAACTGTTTTTT.

The V and J genes are TRBV10-3 and TRBJ2-3, with 9 nucleotides matching TRBD2. Germline CDR1 and CDR2: ENHRY and SYGVKD. V gave up 6 bases and J gave up 6 bases; unmatched junction bases: 7. This CDR3 region has 14 residues. CDR3 residues: CAIREREVPDTQYF. In DNA, the CDR3 is TGTGCCATCAGGGAGCGGGAGGTCCCGGATACGCAGTATTTT.

This clone was detected once. This chain connects TRBV7-3 to TRBJ1-1, with D possibly being TRBD1 (5 bases). V lost 5 bases and J 6 bases, leaving 10 bases between the germline ends. This CDR3 comprises 12 residues. The V gene's germline CDR1 is SGHTA and CDR2 FQGTGA. This CDR3 reads CASSESGAEAFF. CDR3 DNA sequence: TGTGCCAGCAGCGAATCGGGGGCTGAAGCTTTCTTT.

The V and J genes are TRBV6-1 and TRBJ1-2, with D possibly being TRBD1 (6 bases). The CDR3 contains 15 residues. Trimming removed 5 bases at V and 6 bases at J, with 19 bases between. Germline assignment: CDR1 MNHNS and CDR2 SASEGT. The CDR3 spells CASSSEGGLLDGYTF. CDR3 DNA sequence: TGTGCCAGCAGTTCCGAGGGGGGGTTACTGGATGGCTACACCTTC.

The V call is TRBV7-8, the J call TRBJ2-7, with 12 positions matching TRBD2. Germline V gives CDR1 SGHVS, CDR2 FQNEAQ. The CDR3 covers 17 residues. J was trimmed by 0 bases and V by 3 bases; bases with no gene match: 6. CDR3 protein: CASSLRTSGASSYEQYF. CDR3 bases: TGTGCCAGCAGCTTGAGGACTAGCGGGGCGAGCTCCTACGAGCAGTACTTC.

The chain employs TRBV19 and TRBJ1-3; D gene uncertain. Germline-derived CDR1 and CDR2 are LNHDA and SQIVND (reference sequence). There are 15 residues in the CDR3. The germline V and J ends were trimmed by 1 base and 0 bases, with 7 bases remaining between them. The CDR3 region has the DNA TGTGCCAGTAGTATAGGGTTACACTCTGGAAACACCATATATTTT. As protein: CASSIGLHSGNTIYF.